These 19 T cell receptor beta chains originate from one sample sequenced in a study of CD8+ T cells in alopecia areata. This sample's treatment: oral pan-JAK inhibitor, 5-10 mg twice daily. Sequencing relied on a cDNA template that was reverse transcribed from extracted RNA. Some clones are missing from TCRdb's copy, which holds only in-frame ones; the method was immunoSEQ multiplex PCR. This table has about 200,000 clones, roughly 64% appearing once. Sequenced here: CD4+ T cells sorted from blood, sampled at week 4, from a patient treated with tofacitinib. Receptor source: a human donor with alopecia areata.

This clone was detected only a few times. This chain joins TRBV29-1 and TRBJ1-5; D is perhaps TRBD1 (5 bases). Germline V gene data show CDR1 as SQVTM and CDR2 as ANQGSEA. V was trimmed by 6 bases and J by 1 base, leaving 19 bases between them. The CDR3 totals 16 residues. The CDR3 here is CSVTFPGGTSNQPQHF. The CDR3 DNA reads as TGCAGCGTAACTTTCCCGGGGGGTACCAGCAATCAGCCCCAGCATTTT.

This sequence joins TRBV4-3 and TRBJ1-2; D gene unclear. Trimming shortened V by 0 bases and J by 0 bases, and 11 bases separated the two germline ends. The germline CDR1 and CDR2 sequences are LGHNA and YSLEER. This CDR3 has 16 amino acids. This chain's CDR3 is CASSQESNIANYGYTF. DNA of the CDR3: TGCGCCAGCAGCCAAGAGAGCAACATAGCTAACTATGGCTACACCTTC.

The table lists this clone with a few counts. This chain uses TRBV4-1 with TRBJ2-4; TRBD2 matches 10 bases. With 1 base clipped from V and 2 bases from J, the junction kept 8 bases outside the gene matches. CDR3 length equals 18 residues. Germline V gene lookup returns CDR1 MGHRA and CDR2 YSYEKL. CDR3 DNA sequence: TGCGCCAGCAGCCAAGGGTGGGCTAGCGGGGGTACCAAAAACATTCAGTACTTC. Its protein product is CASSQGWASGGTKNIQYF.

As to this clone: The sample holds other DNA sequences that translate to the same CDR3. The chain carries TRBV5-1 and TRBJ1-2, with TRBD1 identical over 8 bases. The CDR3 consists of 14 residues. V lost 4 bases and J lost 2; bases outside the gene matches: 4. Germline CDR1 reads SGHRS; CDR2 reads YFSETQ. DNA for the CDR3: TGCGCCAGCAGCCCCGGACAGGGAAACTATGGCTACACCTTC. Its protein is CASSPGQGNYGYTF.

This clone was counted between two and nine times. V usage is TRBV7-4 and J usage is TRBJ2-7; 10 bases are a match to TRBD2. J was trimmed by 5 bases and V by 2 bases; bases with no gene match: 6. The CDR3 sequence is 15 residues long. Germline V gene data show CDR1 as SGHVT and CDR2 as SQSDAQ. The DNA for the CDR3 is TGTGCCAGCAGCTTAAGCGGGAGGGTGACTCACGAGCAGTACTTC. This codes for CASSLSGRVTHEQYF.

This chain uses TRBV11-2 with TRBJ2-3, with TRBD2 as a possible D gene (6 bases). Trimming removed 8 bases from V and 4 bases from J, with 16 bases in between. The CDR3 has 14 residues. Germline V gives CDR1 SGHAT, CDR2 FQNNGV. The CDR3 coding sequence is TGTGCCAGCGGCCCGGGACTCAGGGCAGATACGCAGTATTTT. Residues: CASGPGLRADTQYF.

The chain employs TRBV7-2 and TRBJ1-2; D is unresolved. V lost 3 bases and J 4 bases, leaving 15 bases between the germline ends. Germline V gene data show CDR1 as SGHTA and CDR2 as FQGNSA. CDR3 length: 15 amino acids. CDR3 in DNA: TGTGCCAGCAGCTTTTCCCCCGGGATTGGCTATGGCTACACCTTC. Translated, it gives CASSFSPGIGYGYTF.

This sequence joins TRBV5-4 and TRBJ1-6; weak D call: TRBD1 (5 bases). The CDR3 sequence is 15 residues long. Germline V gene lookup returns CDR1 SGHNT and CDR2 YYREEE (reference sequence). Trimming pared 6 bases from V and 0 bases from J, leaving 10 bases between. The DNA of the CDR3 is TGTGCCAGCACCGCGGGGGGCTCCTATAATTCACCCCTCCACTTT. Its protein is CASTAGGSYNSPLHF.

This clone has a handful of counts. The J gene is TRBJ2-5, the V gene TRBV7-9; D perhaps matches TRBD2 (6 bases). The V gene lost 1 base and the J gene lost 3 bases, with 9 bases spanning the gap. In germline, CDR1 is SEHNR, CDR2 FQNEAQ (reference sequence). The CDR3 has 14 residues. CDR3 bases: TGTGCCAGCAGCTTAGGGAGGGATAAAGAGACCCAGTACTTC. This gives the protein CASSLGRDKETQYF.

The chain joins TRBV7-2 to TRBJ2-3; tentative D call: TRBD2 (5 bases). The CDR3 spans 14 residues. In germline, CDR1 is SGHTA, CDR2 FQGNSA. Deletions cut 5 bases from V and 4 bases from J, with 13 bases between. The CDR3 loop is CASSPHYGADTQYF. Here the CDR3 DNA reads TGTGCCAGCAGCCCACATTACGGGGCAGATACGCAGTATTTT.

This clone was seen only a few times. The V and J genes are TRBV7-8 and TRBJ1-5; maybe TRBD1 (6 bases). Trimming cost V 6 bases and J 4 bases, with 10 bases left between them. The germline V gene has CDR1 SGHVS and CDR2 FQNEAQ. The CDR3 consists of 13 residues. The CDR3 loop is CASSQGGNQPQHF. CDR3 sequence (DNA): TGTGCCAGCAGTCAAGGGGGGAATCAGCCCCAGCATTTT.

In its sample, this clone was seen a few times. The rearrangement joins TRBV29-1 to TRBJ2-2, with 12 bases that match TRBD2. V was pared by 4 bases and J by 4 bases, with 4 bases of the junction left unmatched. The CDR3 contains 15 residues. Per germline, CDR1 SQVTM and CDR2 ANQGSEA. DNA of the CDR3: TGCAGCGTTGCGGGACTAGCGGGTCTCACCGGGGAGCTGTTTTTT. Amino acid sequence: CSVAGLAGLTGELFF.

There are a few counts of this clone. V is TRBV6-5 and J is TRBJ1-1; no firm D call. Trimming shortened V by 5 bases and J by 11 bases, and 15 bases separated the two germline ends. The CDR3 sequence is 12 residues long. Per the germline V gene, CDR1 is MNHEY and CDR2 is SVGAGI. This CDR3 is CASSAGPREAFF. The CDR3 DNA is TGTGCCAGCAGTGCGGGCCCCCGAGAGGCTTTCTTT.

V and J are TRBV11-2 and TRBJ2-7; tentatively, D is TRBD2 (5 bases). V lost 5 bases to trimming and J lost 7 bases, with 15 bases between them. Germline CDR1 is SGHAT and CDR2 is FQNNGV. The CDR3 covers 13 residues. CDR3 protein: CASSHTGVAEQYF. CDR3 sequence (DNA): TGTGCCAGCAGCCACACCGGAGTAGCGGAGCAGTACTTC.

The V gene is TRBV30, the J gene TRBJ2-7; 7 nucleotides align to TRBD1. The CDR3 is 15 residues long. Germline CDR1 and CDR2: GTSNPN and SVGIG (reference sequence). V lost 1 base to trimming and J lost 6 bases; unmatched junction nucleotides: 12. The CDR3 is CAWSGTGTVMSEQYF. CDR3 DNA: TGTGCCTGGAGTGGAACCGGGACAGTCATGTCCGAGCAGTACTTC.

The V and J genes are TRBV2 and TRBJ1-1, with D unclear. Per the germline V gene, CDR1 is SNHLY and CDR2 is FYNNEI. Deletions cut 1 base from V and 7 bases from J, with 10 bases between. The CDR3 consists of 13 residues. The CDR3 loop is CASSEGFEGEAFF. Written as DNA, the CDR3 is TGTGCCAGCAGTGAAGGATTCGAGGGTGAAGCTTTCTTT.

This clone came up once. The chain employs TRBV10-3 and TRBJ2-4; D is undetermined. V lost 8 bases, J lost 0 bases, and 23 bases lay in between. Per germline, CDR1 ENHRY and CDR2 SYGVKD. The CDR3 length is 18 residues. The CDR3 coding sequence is TGTGCCATCCATCGGAAGCGAGGTCGGCGTAAAGCCAAAAACATTCAGTACTTC. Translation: CAIHRKRGRRKAKNIQYF.

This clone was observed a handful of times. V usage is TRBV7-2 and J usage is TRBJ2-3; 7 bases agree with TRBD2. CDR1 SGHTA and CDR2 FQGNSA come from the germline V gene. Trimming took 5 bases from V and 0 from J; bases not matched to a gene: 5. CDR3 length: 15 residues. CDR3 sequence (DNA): TGTGCCAGCAGCCTGGGGGGGTTCAGCACAGATACGCAGTATTTT. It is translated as CASSLGGFSTDTQYF. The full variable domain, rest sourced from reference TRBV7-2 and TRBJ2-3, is GAGVSQSPSNKVTEKGKDVELRCDPISGHTALYWYRQSLGQGLEFLIYFQGNSAPDKSGLPSDRFSAERTGGSVSTLTIQRTQQEDSAVYLCASSLGGFSTDTQYFGPGTRLTVL.

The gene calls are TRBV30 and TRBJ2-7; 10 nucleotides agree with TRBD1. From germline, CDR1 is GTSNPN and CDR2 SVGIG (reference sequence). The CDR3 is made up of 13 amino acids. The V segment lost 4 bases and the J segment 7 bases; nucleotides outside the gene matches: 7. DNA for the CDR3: TGTGCCTGGATTCGACAGGGGGCGGGTGAGCAGTACTTC. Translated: CAWIRQGAGEQYF.